This is a list of T cell receptor beta chains from one sample in a study of blood T cell repertoires in COVID-19. Sequenced by immunoSEQ multiplex PCR; TCRdb stores in-frame clones only, minus some. Here the sample spans about 250,000 clones, approximately 86% being singletons. Source material: peripheral blood. Source of these receptors: a woman aged 55-69 years with active or convalescent COVID-19. The CDR3 runs from the conserved cysteine through the conserved F or W. A D gene is named only where the DNA matches it firmly. Clone size is not always given. Where it is, it says once, few, many or a class for expanded clones.

abundance: NA
d_gene: TRBD1
v_gene: TRBV7-8
j_gene: TRBJ1-4
CDR3nt: TGTGCCAGCAGCTGGGACAGGGTGTATGAAAAACTGTTTTTT
CDR3aa: CASSWDRVYEKLFF

abundance: NA
d_gene: NA
v_gene: TRBV21-1
j_gene: TRBJ1-6
CDR3nt: TGTGCCAGCAGCAACTCCAAAAGGCAGGGGAACTATAATTCACCCCTCCACTTT
CDR3aa: CASSNSKRQGNYNSPLHF

abundance: NA
d_gene: TRBD1
v_gene: TRBV19
j_gene: TRBJ1-5
CDR3nt: TGTGCCAGTAGTCCAACAGGGGGCAATCAGCCCCAGCATTTT
CDR3aa: CASSPTGGNQPQHF

abundance: NA
d_gene: NA
v_gene: TRBV5-1
j_gene: TRBJ2-7
CDR3nt: TGCGCCAGCAGCTTTAGCGGCGAGTACTTC
CDR3aa: CASSFSGEYF

abundance: NA
d_gene: TRBD1
v_gene: TRBV6-6
j_gene: TRBJ1-5
CDR3nt: TGTGCCAGCAGTTACTCGAGGAGGGGGCCACAGCCCCAGCATTTT
CDR3aa: CASSYSRRGPQPQHF

abundance: NA
d_gene: NA
v_gene: TRBV30
j_gene: TRBJ2-7
CDR3nt: TGTGCCTGGAGCAGGGATAGAAACGAGCAGTACTTC
CDR3aa: CAWSRDRNEQYF

abundance: NA
d_gene: NA
v_gene: TRBV12-3/TRBV12-4
j_gene: TRBJ1-1
CDR3nt: TGTGCCAGCAGTATTACAGGAAACACTGAAGCTTTCTTT
CDR3aa: CASSITGNTEAFF

abundance: NA
d_gene: TRBD1
v_gene: TRBV5-1
j_gene: TRBJ2-3
CDR3nt: TGCGCCAGCAGCCGAACAGGGGGAGTCACAGATACGCAGTATTTT
CDR3aa: CASSRTGGVTDTQYF

abundance: NA
d_gene: NA
v_gene: TRBV5-6
j_gene: TRBJ2-5
CDR3nt: TGTGCCAGCAGCGCGGGCGGGAAGACCCAGTACTTC
CDR3aa: CASSAGGKTQYF

abundance: NA
d_gene: NA
v_gene: TRBV21-1
j_gene: TRBJ2-7
CDR3nt: TGTGCCAGCAGCCCCGGGACAGGGGCTTTCTACGAGCAGTACTTC
CDR3aa: CASSPGTGAFYEQYF

abundance: NA
d_gene: TRBD1
v_gene: TRBV28
j_gene: TRBJ1-2
CDR3nt: TGTGCCAGCGGCCTGGAAGGGGGCGCTTATGGCTATGGCTACACCTTC
CDR3aa: CASGLEGGAYGYGYTF

abundance: NA
d_gene: TRBD1
v_gene: TRBV3-1/TRBV3-2
j_gene: TRBJ2-7
CDR3nt: TGTGCCAGCCGCAACACCGGGACAGGGGGCTACGAGCAGTACTTC
CDR3aa: CASRNTGTGGYEQYF

abundance: NA
d_gene: TRBD1
v_gene: TRBV29-1
j_gene: TRBJ2-7
CDR3nt: TGCAGCCTCGCCGGGACAGGGGTCTACGAGCAGTACTTC
CDR3aa: CSLAGTGVYEQYF

abundance: NA
d_gene: TRBD1
v_gene: TRBV2
j_gene: TRBJ2-1
CDR3nt: TGTGCCAGCAGGAACGACAGGGGGCTCTACAATGAGCAGTTCTTC
CDR3aa: CASRNDRGLYNEQFF

abundance: NA
d_gene: TRBD2
v_gene: TRBV7-2
j_gene: TRBJ2-1
CDR3nt: TGTGCCAGCAGCTTAGGGACTAGCGGGGGACAGTTCTTC
CDR3aa: CASSLGTSGGQFF

abundance: NA
d_gene: TRBD1
v_gene: TRBV6-5
j_gene: TRBJ1-5
CDR3nt: TGTGCCAGCAGGAAAGGACAGGCAGGACAGCCCCAGCATTTT
CDR3aa: CASRKGQAGQPQHF

abundance: once
d_gene: NA
v_gene: TRBV10-3
j_gene: TRBJ1-6
CDR3nt: TGTGCCATCAGTGACGGGGTGTATTCACCCCTCCACTTT
CDR3aa: CAISDGVYSPLHF

abundance: NA
d_gene: NA
v_gene: TRBV10-2
j_gene: TRBJ2-3
CDR3nt: TGCGCCAGCAGGGGCATATCAGATACGCAGTATTTT
CDR3aa: CASRGISDTQYF

abundance: NA
d_gene: NA
v_gene: TRBV5-4
j_gene: TRBJ1-1
CDR3nt: TGTGCCAGCAGCCCCACAGGGAACACTGAAGCTTTCTTT
CDR3aa: CASSPTGNTEAFF

abundance: NA
d_gene: TRBD2
v_gene: TRBV10-3
j_gene: TRBJ2-1
CDR3nt: TGTGCCATCAGTGAGTCGGCTAGCGGGGGGGCCAATGAGCAGTTCTTC
CDR3aa: CAISESASGGANEQFF

abundance: NA
d_gene: TRBD1
v_gene: TRBV7-8
j_gene: TRBJ2-2
CDR3nt: TGTGCCAGCAGCTTTAACTCAGGGGGCGCTGATTCCGGGGAGCTGTTTTTT
CDR3aa: CASSFNSGGADSGELFF

abundance: once
d_gene: NA
v_gene: TRBV6-5
j_gene: TRBJ1-1
CDR3nt: TGTGCCAGCAGTTACTCAGGAGAGAACACTGAAGCTTTCTTT
CDR3aa: CASSYSGENTEAFF

abundance: NA
d_gene: NA
v_gene: TRBV11-3
j_gene: TRBJ2-2
CDR3nt: TGTGCCAGCAGCACATCGGGGGGCCGGAACACCGGGGAGCTGTTTTTT
CDR3aa: CASSTSGGRNTGELFF

abundance: NA
d_gene: TRBD2
v_gene: TRBV11-3
j_gene: TRBJ2-5
CDR3nt: TGTGCCAGCACGCTGACTAGCGGGAGTGAGACCCAGTACTTC
CDR3aa: CASTLTSGSETQYF

abundance: NA
d_gene: TRBD1
v_gene: TRBV18
j_gene: TRBJ1-1
CDR3nt: TGTGCCAGCTCTCCGTCGTTAACAGGGGGAAGGGCTGAAGCTTTCTTT
CDR3aa: CASSPSLTGGRAEAFF

abundance: NA
d_gene: NA
v_gene: TRBV6-5
j_gene: TRBJ2-5
CDR3nt: TGTGCCAGCAGTTACTTCAGGGGCCAAGAGACCCAGTACTTC
CDR3aa: CASSYFRGQETQYF

abundance: once
d_gene: NA
v_gene: TRBV10-3
j_gene: TRBJ2-5
CDR3nt: TGTGCCATCAGTGGGGGCAGTCAAGAGACCCAGTACTTC
CDR3aa: CAISGGSQETQYF

abundance: NA
d_gene: NA
v_gene: TRBV10-3
j_gene: TRBJ2-6
CDR3nt: TGTGCCATCAGTGAGTCCATCGGCAGGGTTAACTCTGGGGCCAACGTCCTGACTTTC
CDR3aa: CAISESIGRVNSGANVLTF

abundance: many
d_gene: NA
v_gene: TRBV29-1
j_gene: TRBJ2-1
CDR3nt: TGCAGCGTTGAAGATCCTGCGGTCAGCTCCTACAATGAGCAGTTCTTC
CDR3aa: CSVEDPAVSSYNEQFF

abundance: NA
d_gene: NA
v_gene: TRBV18
j_gene: TRBJ2-5
CDR3nt: TGTGCCAGCTCACCGTCGTACCAAGAGACCCAGTACTTC
CDR3aa: CASSPSYQETQYF

abundance: NA
d_gene: TRBD2
v_gene: TRBV2
j_gene: TRBJ2-1
CDR3nt: TGTGCCAGCATCCCGGGGGGGACTTATGGATACAATGAGCAGTTCTTC
CDR3aa: CASIPGGTYGYNEQFF

abundance: few
d_gene: NA
v_gene: TRBV29-1
j_gene: TRBJ2-3
CDR3nt: TGCAGCGGGGACTTCGTGGGAGCAGATACGCAGTATTTT
CDR3aa: CSGDFVGADTQYF

abundance: NA
d_gene: TRBD1
v_gene: TRBV9
j_gene: TRBJ2-5
CDR3nt: TGTGCCAGCAGCGTCGAGCCCTCAGGGGGCGCCCTAGGGGAGACCCAGTACTTC
CDR3aa: CASSVEPSGGALGETQYF

abundance: once
d_gene: NA
v_gene: TRBV2
j_gene: TRBJ2-6
CDR3nt: TGTGCCGGGGGCCCTACTGGGGCCAACGTCCTGACTTTC
CDR3aa: CAGGPTGANVLTF